Below, 27 T cell receptor beta chains from the same sample are listed, as sequenced in a study of T cells of healthy individuals (dated by TCRdb to 2016 to 2019). Library method: 5' RACE. The sequencing machine was an Illumina MiSeq. Clones were called with MiXCR by TCRdb after fastp trimmed the public reads at Q25, and only in-frame beta chains were retained. Entries are consolidated by CDR3 protein sequence, retaining the most common genes and DNA. The sample yields 55,000 to 65,000 distinct CDR3 sequences; 15% to 20% were counted once. The ten largest clones add up to about 4.7% of the sample. Receptor source: a human donor in good health.

Judged by abundance, this clonotype is medium-sized (0.01 to 0.1%). The chain joins TRBV20-1 to TRBJ2-1; 10 nucleotides align to TRBD2. Germline-derived CDR1 and CDR2 are DFQATT and SNEGSKA (reference sequence). CDR3 length: 16 amino acids. V was pared by 0 bases and J by 5 bases, with 7 bases of the junction left unmatched. The CDR3 sequence: CSARDPRTSGDNEQFF. The CDR3 nucleotides read TGCAGTGCTAGAGACCCGCGGACTAGCGGTGACAATGAGCAGTTCTTC.

The chain uses TRBV20-1 and TRBJ1-4; tentative D call: TRBD1 (5 bases). Germline-derived CDR1 and CDR2 are DFQATT and SNEGSKA (reference sequence). The germline V and J ends were trimmed by 7 bases and 5 bases, with 14 bases remaining between them. This CDR3 spans 13 amino acids. CDR3 sequence (DNA): TGCAGTGTTAGCTGGGGACTCAATGAAAAACTGTTTTTT. The encoded protein is CSVSWGLNEKLFF.

On this clonotype: One end of the junction varies from germline; a read error may be responsible. This chain joins TRBV6-6 and TRBJ2-1, with 10 bases aligning to TRBD1. Per germline, CDR1 MNHNY and CDR2 SVGAGI (reference sequence). This CDR3 has 15 residues. CDR3 residues: CASSPTGTGANGQFF. The CDR3 nucleotides read TGTGCCAGCAGTCCTACCGGGACAGGGGCCAATGGGCAGTTCTTC.

This clonotype was detected only a few times. The chain joins TRBV6-5 to TRBJ2-3; no definite D call. V lost 3 bases, J lost 0 bases, and 13 bases lay in between. The CDR3 loop spans 16 amino acids. Germline assignment: CDR1 MNHEY and CDR2 SVGAGI. This CDR3 reads CASSYRWTKSTDTQYF. The CDR3 bases are TGTGCCAGCAGTTATAGGTGGACGAAAAGCACAGATACGCAGTATTTT.

The chain has TRBV6-1 and TRBJ2-6, with D maybe TRBD2 (6 bases). The V and J ends lost 6 bases and 4 bases respectively, with 19 bases between them. The CDR3 runs to 17 residues. CDR1 is MNHNS, CDR2 SASEGT, per germline. CDR3 in DNA: TGTGCCAGCAGACCGGGACTTCACCTAGGCGGGGCCAACGTCCTGACTTTC. This gives the protein CASRPGLHLGGANVLTF.

The gene calls are TRBV28 and TRBJ2-1; no reliable D call. The CDR3 spans 17 residues. Germline CDR1 is MDHEN and CDR2 is SYDVKM. Trimming stripped 2 bases from V and 4 bases from J, with 18 bases between. The CDR3 region has the DNA TGTGCCAGCAGTTTACCGACCAACCTCCTCATATACAATGAGCAGTTCTTC. Encoded protein: CASSLPTNLLIYNEQFF.

This clonotype was observed many times. The rearrangement joins TRBV6-2 or TRBV6-3 to TRBJ2-7, with D unresolved. Germline lookup yields CDR1 MNHEY and CDR2 SVGEGT. The V and J ends lost 7 bases and 4 bases respectively, with 8 bases between them. The length of the CDR3 is 11 residues. DNA for the CDR3: TGTGCCAGCACCGAGGCGTACGAGCAGTACTTC. Translation: CASTEAYEQYF.

This chain connects TRBV4-1 to TRBJ2-5, with 7 bases aligning to TRBD1. Trimming removed 0 bases from V and 2 bases from J; junction bases left unmatched: 3. CDR3 size: 15 residues. The germline gives CDR1 MGHRA, CDR2 YSYEKL. This CDR3 is CASSQEHRGQETQYF. DNA of the CDR3: TGCGCCAGCAGCCAAGAACACAGGGGACAAGAGACCCAGTACTTC.

The rearrangement uses TRBV4-1 and TRBJ1-4; D gene unclear. The ends were cut back, 5 bases at V and 5 bases at J, with 15 bases in the middle. The CDR3 consists of 15 residues. Per germline, CDR1 MGHRA and CDR2 YSYEKL. In DNA form, the CDR3 reads TGCGCCAGCAGCACCGAAGGAAGACCGAATGAAAAACTGTTTTTT. This translates into CASSTEGRPNEKLFF.

This clonotype was detected many times. The chain employs TRBV28 and TRBJ2-2, with D possibly matching TRBD2 (6 bases). Trimming shortened V by 4 bases and J by 5 bases, and 20 bases separated the two germline ends. The CDR3 runs 17 residues. Per the germline V gene, CDR1 is MDHEN and CDR2 is SYDVKM. This CDR3 is CASSWGLLNVVTGELFF. The DNA for the CDR3 is TGTGCCAGCAGTTGGGGACTCCTGAATGTAGTTACCGGGGAGCTGTTTTTT.

The chain carries TRBV7-2 and TRBJ1-5; no definite D call. Trimming stripped 3 bases from V and 3 bases from J, with 9 bases between. The CDR3 totals 14 residues. Germline-derived CDR1 and CDR2 are SGHTA and FQGNSA. In DNA, the CDR3 is TGTGCCAGCAGCTTTTACGGCGTCAATCAGCCCCAGCATTTT. Translation: CASSFYGVNQPQHF. Filled out from reference TRBV7-2 and TRBJ1-5, the complete variable domain reads GAGVSQSPSNKVTEKGKDVELRCDPISGHTALYWYRQSLGQGLEFLIYFQGNSAPDKSGLPSDRFSAERTGGSVSTLTIQRTQQEDSAVYLCASSFYGVNQPQHFGDGTRLSIL.

This clonotype was seen only a few times. The chain links TRBV6-2 or TRBV6-3 to TRBJ2-7; 8 nucleotides match TRBD1. The J segment lost 6 bases and the V segment lost 2 bases, leaving 3 bases of the junction unmatched. The germline CDR1 and CDR2 sequences are MNHEY and SVGEGT. The CDR3 covers 13 residues. The CDR3 region has the DNA TGTGCCAGCAGTTACGGGACAGGTTTCGAGCAGTACTTC. It codes for CASSYGTGFEQYF.

This clonotype was counted once. This chain connects TRBV6-1 to TRBJ2-3; 10 nucleotides align to TRBD1. Trimming removed 9 bases from V and 9 bases from J; junction bases left unmatched: 3. Germline V gene sequence: CDR1 MNHNS, CDR2 SASEGT. CDR3 size: 11 residues. The CDR3 spells CASRQGATQYF. CDR3 coding DNA: TGTGCCAGTAGACAGGGGGCGACGCAGTATTTT.

V is TRBV21-1 and J is TRBJ1-4; whether TRBD1, the table's D call, matches the DNA was not checked. TRBV21-1 is recorded as a pseudogene. The CDR3 consists of 18 residues. CDR3 residues: CASSKGGGTGPTNEKLFF. As DNA, the CDR3 is TGTGCCAGCAGCAAGGGAGGTGGGACAGGGCCAACTAATGAAAAACTGTTTTTT.

This clonotype has a handful of counts. The V call is TRBV7-3, the J call TRBJ2-7, with TRBD2 matching over 8 bases. CDR3 size: 14 residues. Germline V gene lookup returns CDR1 SGHTA and CDR2 FQGTGA. Trimming took 3 bases from V and 7 from J; bases not matched to a gene: 8. The chain's CDR3 is CASSFNGGAEEQYF. The CDR3, as DNA: TGTGCCAGCAGCTTCAACGGGGGGGCGGAAGAGCAGTACTTC. Full variable domain (remainder filled in from reference TRBV7-3 and TRBJ2-7): GAGVSQTPSNKVTEKGKYVELRCDPISGHTALYWYRQSLGQGPEFLIYFQGTGAADDSGLPNDRFFAVRPEGSVSTLKIQRTERGDSAVYLCASSFNGGAEEQYFGPGTRLTVT.

The chain combines TRBV30 with TRBJ2-4; 9 bases align to TRBD2. The CDR3 sequence is 14 residues long. The ends lost 3 bases at V and 6 bases at J; junction bases unmatched: 6. Germline lookup yields CDR1 GTSNPN and CDR2 SVGIG (reference sequence). In DNA form, the CDR3 reads TGTGCCTGGAGCGGGACTAGCCCTACAAACATTCAGTACTTC. Encoded protein: CAWSGTSPTNIQYF.

The chain joins TRBV5-1 to TRBJ2-7; TRBD1 agrees at 7 bases. With V trimmed by 4 bases and J by 1 base, 5 bases remained unmatched. The germline V gene encodes CDR1 SGHRS and CDR2 YFSETQ. There are 14 residues in the CDR3. DNA for the CDR3: TGCGCCAGCAGCGGCCGGGACAGATCCTACGAGCAGTACTTC. It is translated as CASSGRDRSYEQYF.

This clonotype was observed at least ten times. The chain couples TRBV6-2 or TRBV6-3 to TRBJ2-3; 12 bases are a match to TRBD2. The V and J ends lost 5 bases and 1 base, in that order; junction bases with no gene match: 4. This CDR3 is 16 amino acids long. Looked up from germline, CDR1 is MNHEY and CDR2 is SVGEGT. The CDR3 protein is CASSTGLAGRTDTQYF. DNA for the CDR3: TGTGCCAGCAGTACCGGACTAGCGGGGCGCACAGATACGCAGTATTTT.

This clonotype occurred a few times. In nucleotides, the CDR3 is TGCGCCAGCAGCCAAGACGGGACGGGAAATGAAAAACTGTTTTTT. This codes for CASSQDGTGNEKLFF. This chain uses TRBV4-1 with TRBJ1-4, with D maybe TRBD1 (5 bases). V was shortened by 0 bases and J by 5 bases, with 10 bases between the two germline ends. Germline values: CDR1 MGHRA, CDR2 YSYEKL. CDR3 length equals 15 residues.

The chain is built from TRBV20-1 and TRBJ2-4; 7 bases line up with TRBD2. Germline lookup yields CDR1 DFQATT and CDR2 SNEGSKA (reference sequence). Unmatched junction bases numbered 0, after V lost 1 base and J lost 6 bases. The CDR3 sequence is 12 residues long. The CDR3 region is CSARGGRNIQYF. CDR3 nucleotides: TGCAGTGCTAGAGGCGGGAGAAACATTCAGTACTTC.

This clonotype was seen only a few times. V and J are TRBV2 and TRBJ2-5, with 11 bases identical to TRBD1. The CDR3 runs to 18 residues. Germline V CDR1 and CDR2: SNHLY, FYNNEI. The J segment lost 4 bases and the V segment lost 2 bases, leaving 12 bases of the junction unmatched. The CDR3 region is CASSEIGGQGAGGETQYF. CDR3 DNA: TGTGCCAGCAGTGAAATTGGTGGACAGGGGGCGGGTGGAGAGACCCAGTACTTC.

This chain links TRBV11-2 with TRBJ2-7; D not certain. The V gene's germline CDR1 is SGHAT and CDR2 FQNNGV. With 4 bases removed from V and 9 bases from J, the gap between germline ends came to 16 bases. The CDR3 has 13 amino acids. The CDR3 sequence is CASSSVRRRRQYF. In DNA form, the CDR3 reads TGTGCCAGCAGCTCCGTTCGCCGACGTAGGCAGTACTTC.

This clonotype has a count of ten or more. The V gene is TRBV20-1, the J gene TRBJ2-1; D call uncertain. Trimming removed 6 bases from V and 0 bases from J, with 12 bases in between. The CDR3 has 14 residues. Germline V gene sequence: CDR1 DFQATT, CDR2 SNEGSKA (reference sequence). The CDR3 sequence is CSANGIYSYNEQFF. In DNA, the CDR3 is TGCAGTGCCAACGGAATCTACTCCTACAATGAGCAGTTCTTC.

The chain joins TRBV7-9 to TRBJ1-2; D unresolved. Germline V gene lookup returns CDR1 SEHNR and CDR2 FQNEAQ (reference sequence). The V gene lost 3 bases and the J gene lost 6 bases, with 11 bases spanning the gap. CDR3 length equals 13 residues. This CDR3 reads CASSFFLGDGYTF. The CDR3, as DNA: TGTGCCAGCAGCTTCTTTCTTGGAGATGGCTACACCTTC.

This clonotype was observed at least ten times. The V call is TRBV20-1, the J call TRBJ2-5; TRBD2 agrees at 11 bases. Germline CDR1 is DFQATT and CDR2 is SNEGSKA (reference sequence). V was pared by 7 bases and J by 3 bases, with 4 bases of the junction left unmatched. This CDR3 has 13 amino acids. The CDR3 loop reads CSGRLAGKETQYF. The CDR3, as DNA: TGCAGTGGCCGACTAGCGGGGAAAGAGACCCAGTACTTC.

This clonotype was detected only a few times. V gene TRBV28 combines with J gene TRBJ1-6; unclear D gene. The CDR3 has 12 amino acids. Trimming shortened V by 4 bases and J by 16 bases, and 14 bases separated the two germline ends. Germline V gives CDR1 MDHEN, CDR2 SYDVKM. For the CDR3, the DNA is TGTGCCAGCAGTTCCCTCACACTTATTCTCCACTTT. It codes for CASSSLTLILHF.

There are many counts of this clonotype. The genes are TRBV15 and TRBJ2-3; 8 bases fit TRBD2. CDR1 and CDR2 (germline): LNHNV, YYDKDF (reference sequence). CDR3 length: 15 amino acids. Trimming at V came to 8 bases and at J to 1 base, leaving 8 bases not matched to a gene. The CDR3 region has the DNA TGTGCCACCCGGGCGCGGCGGGAGGGCACAGATACGCAGTATTTT. Amino acid sequence: CATRARREGTDTQYF.